This is a list of T cell receptor beta chains from one sample in a study of early T cells in non-severe SARS-CoV-2 infection. Using its own MiXCR run on the 5' RACE reads, TCRdb lists one record per CDR3 protein. The sample comprises 63,000 or so distinct CDR3 sequences, approximately 10% of which are singletons, and 6% to 7% rests with the top ten. Sequencing input: whole blood. Receptors originate from an adult who was a healthcare worker with PCR-confirmed SARS-CoV-2 infection or an uninfected control (not recorded which). Both conserved end residues are part of each CDR3. The D gene is left open where the match is weak. Not every row has a clone size; where given, it reads once, few, many or a size class.

V gene: TRBV3-1; J gene: TRBJ1-1; D gene: .; clone size: .; CDR3 protein: CASSQFGGSNTEAFF; CDR3 DNA: TGTGCCAGCAGCCAATTTGGGGGATCGAACACTGAAGCTTTCTTT
V gene: TRBV29-1; J gene: TRBJ2-7; D gene: TRBD1; clone size: once; CDR3 protein: CSVGTGSDQRQYF; CDR3 DNA: TGCAGCGTGGGGACAGGGTCGGACCAGCGGCAGTACTTC
V gene: TRBV2; J gene: TRBJ2-1; D gene: .; clone size: few; CDR3 protein: CASREDSNEQFF; CDR3 DNA: TGTGCCAGCAGAGAAGACTCTAACGAGCAGTTCTTC
V gene: TRBV29-1; J gene: TRBJ2-7; D gene: .; clone size: many; CDR3 protein: CSVEGAYEQYF; CDR3 DNA: TGCAGCGTTGAGGGAGCCTACGAGCAGTACTTC
V gene: TRBV3-1; J gene: TRBJ2-5; D gene: TRBD2; clone size: many; CDR3 protein: CASSQGTSGRAQETQYF; CDR3 DNA: TGTGCCAGCAGCCAAGGGACTAGCGGGAGGGCCCAAGAGACCCAGTACTTC
V gene: TRBV5-4; J gene: TRBJ1-2; D gene: .; clone size: few; CDR3 protein: CASRPDAGDIYGYTF; CDR3 DNA: TGTGCCAGCAGACCAGACGCAGGGGATATCTATGGCTACACCTTC
V gene: TRBV7-2; J gene: TRBJ1-5; D gene: .; clone size: .; CDR3 protein: CASSPDRYFQHF; CDR3 DNA: TGTGCCAGCAGCCCCGACCGTTATTTCCAGCATTTT
V gene: TRBV5-1; J gene: TRBJ2-5; D gene: .; clone size: many; CDR3 protein: CASSFQDRGTETQYF; CDR3 DNA: TGCGCCAGCAGCTTCCAGGACAGAGGTACAGAGACCCAGTACTTC
V gene: TRBV20-1; J gene: TRBJ2-3; D gene: .; clone size: few; CDR3 protein: CSAIPLGWGTDTQYF; CDR3 DNA: TGCAGTGCTATCCCTTTGGGGTGGGGAACAGATACGCAGTATTTT
V gene: TRBV3-1; J gene: TRBJ1-1; D gene: .; clone size: many; CDR3 protein: CASSQGGGIEFF; CDR3 DNA: TGTGCCAGCAGCCAAGGGGGGGGGATTGAATTCTTT
V gene: TRBV29-1; J gene: TRBJ2-7; D gene: TRBD1; clone size: .; CDR3 protein: CSVVGTGVTYEQYF; CDR3 DNA: TGCAGCGTTGTAGGGACAGGAGTCACCTACGAGCAGTACTTC
V gene: TRBV15; J gene: TRBJ2-7; D gene: TRBD2; clone size: many; CDR3 protein: CATSRGTSGNEQYF; CDR3 DNA: TGTGCCACCAGCAGGGGTACTAGCGGGAACGAGCAGTACTTC
V gene: TRBV12-3/TRBV12-4; J gene: TRBJ2-1; D gene: TRBD2; clone size: .; CDR3 protein: CASRSTSGVINEQFF; CDR3 DNA: TGTGCCAGCAGGTCAACTAGCGGTGTAATTAATGAGCAGTTCTTC
V gene: TRBV5-1; J gene: TRBJ1-2; D gene: .; clone size: many; CDR3 protein: CASSLVLEYGYTF; CDR3 DNA: TGCGCCAGCAGCTTGGTACTGGAGTATGGCTACACCTTC
V gene: TRBV24-1; J gene: TRBJ2-3; D gene: .; clone size: many; CDR3 protein: CATSDSYTDTQYF; CDR3 DNA: TGTGCCACCAGTGATTCGTACACAGATACGCAGTATTTT
V gene: TRBV11-2; J gene: TRBJ1-2; D gene: .; clone size: many; CDR3 protein: CASSLETRGYTF; CDR3 DNA: TGTGCCAGCAGCTTAGAAACTAGGGGCTACACCTTC
V gene: TRBV21-1; J gene: TRBJ1-2; D gene: .; clone size: few; CDR3 protein: CASSNEQGITNYGYTF; CDR3 DNA: TGTGCCAGCAGCAATGAACAGGGCATTACTAACTATGGCTACACCTTC
V gene: TRBV19; J gene: TRBJ2-1; D gene: TRBD2; clone size: few; CDR3 protein: CASSTPKGGRLPWRNEQFF; CDR3 DNA: TGTGCCAGTAGTACGCCGAAAGGCGGGAGGTTACCTTGGAGGAATGAGCAGTTCTTC
V gene: TRBV7-2; J gene: TRBJ2-2; D gene: .; clone size: few; CDR3 protein: CASSLRSVNTGELFF; CDR3 DNA: TGTGCCAGCAGCTTACGATCCGTAAACACCGGGGAGCTGTTTTTT
V gene: TRBV7-6; J gene: TRBJ2-2; D gene: .; clone size: many; CDR3 protein: CASSLGRGISGELFF; CDR3 DNA: TGTGCCAGCAGCTTAGGGAGGGGCATTTCCGGGGAGCTGTTTTTT
V gene: TRBV11-1; J gene: TRBJ2-7; D gene: .; clone size: .; CDR3 protein: CASSLGISYEQYF; CDR3 DNA: TGTGCCAGCAGCTTGGGGATCAGCTACGAGCAGTACTTC
V gene: TRBV6-1; J gene: TRBJ2-7; D gene: .; clone size: .; CDR3 protein: CASRSRLESYEQYF; CDR3 DNA: TGTGCCAGCAGATCCCGGTTGGAATCCTACGAGCAGTACTTC
V gene: TRBV10-3; J gene: TRBJ2-3; D gene: .; clone size: .; CDR3 protein: CATERTNTDTQYF; CDR3 DNA: TGTGCCACCGAAAGGACTAACACAGATACGCAGTATTTT
V gene: TRBV27; J gene: TRBJ2-7; D gene: TRBD2; clone size: .; CDR3 protein: CASSSILTSGNYEQYF; CDR3 DNA: TGTGCCAGCAGCTCTATCCTGACTAGCGGAAACTACGAGCAGTACTTC
V gene: TRBV5-6; J gene: TRBJ1-4; D gene: TRBD1; clone size: many; CDR3 protein: CASSFQQGNEKLFF; CDR3 DNA: TGTGCCAGCAGCTTTCAACAGGGGAATGAAAAACTGTTTTTT
V gene: TRBV13; J gene: TRBJ2-2; D gene: .; clone size: .; CDR3 protein: CASSKQPHFAGELFF; CDR3 DNA: TGTGCCAGCAGCAAACAACCACACTTCGCCGGGGAGCTGTTTTTT
V gene: TRBV29-1; J gene: TRBJ1-2; D gene: TRBD1; clone size: many; CDR3 protein: CSVRQGGGYTF; CDR3 DNA: TGCAGCGTAAGACAGGGTGGAGGCTACACCTTC
V gene: TRBV29-1; J gene: TRBJ2-3; D gene: .; clone size: .; CDR3 protein: CSVEAWEDTQYF; CDR3 DNA: TGCAGCGTTGAAGCCTGGGAAGATACGCAGTATTTT
V gene: TRBV20-1; J gene: TRBJ1-1; D gene: .; clone size: many; CDR3 protein: CSARDLVGPEAFF; CDR3 DNA: TGCAGTGCTAGAGATCTAGTGGGGCCTGAAGCTTTCTTT
V gene: TRBV5-8; J gene: TRBJ2-3; D gene: TRBD2; clone size: .; CDR3 protein: CASSLALAGFADTQYF; CDR3 DNA: TGTGCCAGCAGCTTGGCTCTAGCGGGATTCGCAGATACGCAGTATTTT
V gene: TRBV20-1; J gene: TRBJ2-7; D gene: .; clone size: many; CDR3 protein: CSAPPDGAYEQYF; CDR3 DNA: TGCAGTGCCCCACCCGACGGGGCGTACGAGCAGTACTTC
V gene: TRBV11-1; J gene: TRBJ2-5; D gene: .; clone size: many; CDR3 protein: CASNQLDGRQETQYF; CDR3 DNA: TGTGCCAGCAACCAACTTGATGGCAGACAAGAGACCCAGTACTTC
V gene: TRBV7-9; J gene: TRBJ1-2; D gene: .; clone size: many; CDR3 protein: CASSLASSQGTYGYTF; CDR3 DNA: TGTGCCAGCAGCTTAGCGTCGTCCCAGGGTACCTATGGCTACACCTTC
V gene: TRBV10-3; J gene: TRBJ2-7; D gene: .; clone size: few; CDR3 protein: CAIRGSLVEQYF; CDR3 DNA: TGTGCCATTAGAGGCAGTTTGGTCGAGCAGTACTTC
V gene: TRBV20-1; J gene: TRBJ2-1; D gene: TRBD2; clone size: few; CDR3 protein: CSAGGGLAVNEQFF; CDR3 DNA: TGCAGTGCTGGGGGGGGACTAGCGGTTAATGAGCAGTTCTTC
V gene: TRBV6-2/TRBV6-3; J gene: TRBJ2-3; D gene: TRBD2; clone size: .; CDR3 protein: CASRDLSGGAIHTQYF; CDR3 DNA: TGTGCCAGCAGGGACCTGAGCGGGGGGGCCATTCATACGCAGTATTTT
V gene: TRBV15; J gene: TRBJ2-6; D gene: TRBD1; clone size: many; CDR3 protein: CATSSMRTGVFGANVLTF; CDR3 DNA: TGTGCCACCAGCAGTATGCGAACAGGGGTGTTTGGGGCCAACGTCCTGACTTTC
V gene: TRBV7-9; J gene: TRBJ1-5; D gene: .; clone size: many; CDR3 protein: CASSLQMSNQPQHF; CDR3 DNA: TGTGCCAGCAGCTTGCAGATGTCCAATCAGCCCCAGCATTTT